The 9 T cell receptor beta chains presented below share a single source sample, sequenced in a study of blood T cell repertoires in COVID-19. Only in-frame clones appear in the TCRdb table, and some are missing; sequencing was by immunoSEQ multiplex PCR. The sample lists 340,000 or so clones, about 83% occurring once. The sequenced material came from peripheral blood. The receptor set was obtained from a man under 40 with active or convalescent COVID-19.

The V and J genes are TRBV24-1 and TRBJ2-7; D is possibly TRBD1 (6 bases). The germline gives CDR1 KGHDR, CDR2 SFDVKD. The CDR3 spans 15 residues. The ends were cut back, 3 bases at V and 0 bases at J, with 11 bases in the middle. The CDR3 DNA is TGTGCCACCAGTGATAATCGGGACAACTCCTACGAGCAGTACTTC. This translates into CATSDNRDNSYEQYF.

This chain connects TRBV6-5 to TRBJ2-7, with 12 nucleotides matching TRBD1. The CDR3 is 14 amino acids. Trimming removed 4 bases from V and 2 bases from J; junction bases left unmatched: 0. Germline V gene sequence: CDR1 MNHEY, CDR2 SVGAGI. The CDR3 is CASSWDRGPYEQYF. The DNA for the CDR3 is TGTGCCAGCAGTTGGGACAGGGGGCCCTACGAGCAGTACTTC.

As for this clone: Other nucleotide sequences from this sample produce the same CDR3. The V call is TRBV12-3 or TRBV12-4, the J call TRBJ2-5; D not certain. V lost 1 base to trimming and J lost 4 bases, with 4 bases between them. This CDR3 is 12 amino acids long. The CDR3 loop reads CASSLGAETQYF. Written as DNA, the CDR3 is TGTGCCAGCAGTTTAGGGGCAGAGACCCAGTACTTC.

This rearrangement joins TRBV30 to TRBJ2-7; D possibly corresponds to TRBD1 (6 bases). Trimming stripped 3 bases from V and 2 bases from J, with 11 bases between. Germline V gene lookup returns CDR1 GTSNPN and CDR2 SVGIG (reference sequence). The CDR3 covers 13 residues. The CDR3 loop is CAWSETGTYEQYF. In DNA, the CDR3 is TGTGCCTGGAGCGAAACAGGGACCTACGAGCAGTACTTC. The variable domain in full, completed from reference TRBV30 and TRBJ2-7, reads SQTIHQWPATLVQPVGSPLSLECTVEGTSNPNLYWYRQAAGRGLQLLFYSVGIGQISSEVPQNLSASRPQDRQFILSSKKLLLSDSGFYLCAWSETGTYEQYFGPGTRLTVT.

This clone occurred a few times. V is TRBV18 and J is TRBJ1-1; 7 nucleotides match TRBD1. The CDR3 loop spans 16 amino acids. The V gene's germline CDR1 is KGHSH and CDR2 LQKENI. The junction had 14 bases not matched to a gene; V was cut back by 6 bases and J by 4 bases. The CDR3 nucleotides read TGTGCCAGCTCGCGAACAGGGGCTACCTCGGGCACTGAAGCTTTCTTT. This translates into CASSRTGATSGTEAFF.

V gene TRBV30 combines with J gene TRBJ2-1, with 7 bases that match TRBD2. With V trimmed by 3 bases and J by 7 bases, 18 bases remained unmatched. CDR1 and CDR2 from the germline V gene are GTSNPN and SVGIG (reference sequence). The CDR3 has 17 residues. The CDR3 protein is CAWRSQRGGRKGNEQFF. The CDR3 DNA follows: TGTGCCTGGAGAAGTCAGAGGGGCGGGAGAAAGGGGAATGAGCAGTTCTTC.

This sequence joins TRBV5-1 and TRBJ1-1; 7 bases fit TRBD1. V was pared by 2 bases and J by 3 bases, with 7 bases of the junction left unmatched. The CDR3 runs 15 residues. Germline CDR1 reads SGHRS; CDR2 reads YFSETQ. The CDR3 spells CASSLRQGAYTEAFF. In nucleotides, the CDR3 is TGCGCCAGCAGCTTACGACAGGGTGCTTACACTGAAGCTTTCTTT. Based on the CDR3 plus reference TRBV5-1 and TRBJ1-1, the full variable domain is KAGVTQTPRYLIKTRGQQVTLSCSPISGHRSVSWYQQTPGQGLQFLFEYFSETQRNKGNFPGRFSGRQFSNSRSEMNVSTLELGDSALYLCASSLRQGAYTEAFFGQGTRLTVV.

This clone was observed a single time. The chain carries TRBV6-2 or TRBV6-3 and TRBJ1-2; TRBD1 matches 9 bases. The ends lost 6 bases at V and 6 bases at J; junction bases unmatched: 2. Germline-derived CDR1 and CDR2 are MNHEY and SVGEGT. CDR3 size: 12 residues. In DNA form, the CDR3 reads TGTGCCAGCAGCTGGACAGGGGATGGCTACACCTTC. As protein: CASSWTGDGYTF.

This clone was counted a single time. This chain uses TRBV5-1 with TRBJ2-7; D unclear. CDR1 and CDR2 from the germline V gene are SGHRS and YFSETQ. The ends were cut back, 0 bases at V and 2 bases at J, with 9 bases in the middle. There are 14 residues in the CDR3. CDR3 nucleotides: TGCGCCAGCAGCTTGGGAGGTTTCGCCTACGAGCAGTACTTC. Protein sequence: CASSLGGFAYEQYF.